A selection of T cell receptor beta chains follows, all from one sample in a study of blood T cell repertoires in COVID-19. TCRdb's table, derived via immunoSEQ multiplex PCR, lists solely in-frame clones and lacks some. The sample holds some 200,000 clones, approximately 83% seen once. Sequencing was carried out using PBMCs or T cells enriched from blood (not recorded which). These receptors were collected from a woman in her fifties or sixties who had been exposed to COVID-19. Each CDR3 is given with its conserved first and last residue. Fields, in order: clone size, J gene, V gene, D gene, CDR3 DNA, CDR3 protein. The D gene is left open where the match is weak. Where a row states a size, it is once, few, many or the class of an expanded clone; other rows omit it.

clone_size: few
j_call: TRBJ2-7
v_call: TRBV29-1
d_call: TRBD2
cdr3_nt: TGCAGCGTGTTAGCGGGGGGGCCAGGCGAGCAGTACTTC
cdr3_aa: CSVLAGGPGEQYF

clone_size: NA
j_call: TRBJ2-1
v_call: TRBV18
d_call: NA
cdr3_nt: TGTGCCAGCTCACCAGTTCAGGTCAATGAGCAGTTCTTC
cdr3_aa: CASSPVQVNEQFF

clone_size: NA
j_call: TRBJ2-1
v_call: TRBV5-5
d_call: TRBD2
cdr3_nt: TGTGCCACTAATGGAGGCGGGGGGCATGAGCAGTTCTTC
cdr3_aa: CATNGGGGHEQFF

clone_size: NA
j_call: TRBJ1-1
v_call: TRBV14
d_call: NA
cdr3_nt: TGTGCCAGCAGCCAAGGCCTGGACAGATCAAACACTGAAGCTTTCTTT
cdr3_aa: CASSQGLDRSNTEAFF

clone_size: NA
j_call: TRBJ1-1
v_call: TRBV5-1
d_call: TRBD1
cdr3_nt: TGCGCCAGCAGCCAAGGGACAGGGTTTGACACTGAAGCTTTCTTT
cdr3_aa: CASSQGTGFDTEAFF

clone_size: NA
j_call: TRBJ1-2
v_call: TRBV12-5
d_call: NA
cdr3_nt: TGTGCTAGTGGTCCCCTTGCGGGGAAGGGCTACACCTTC
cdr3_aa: CASGPLAGKGYTF

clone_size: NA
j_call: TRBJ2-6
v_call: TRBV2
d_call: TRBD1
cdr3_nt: TGTGCCAGCCACAGGGGTCCCGCCTCTGGGGCCAACGTCCTGACTTTC
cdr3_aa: CASHRGPASGANVLTF

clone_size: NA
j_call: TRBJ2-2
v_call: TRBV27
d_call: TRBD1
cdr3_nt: TGTGCCAGCAGTTTTGGGACAGGGCGCACCGGGGAGCTGTTTTTT
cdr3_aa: CASSFGTGRTGELFF

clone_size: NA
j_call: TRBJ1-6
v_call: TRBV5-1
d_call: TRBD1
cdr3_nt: TGCGCCAGCAGCTTGGCTGGACAGGGCGAGTCACCCCTCCACTTT
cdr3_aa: CASSLAGQGESPLHF

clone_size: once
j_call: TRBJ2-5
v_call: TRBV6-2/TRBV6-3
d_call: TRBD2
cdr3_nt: TGTGCCAGCAGTTTATGGACTAGCGGGGGGCAAGAGACCCAGTACTTC
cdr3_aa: CASSLWTSGGQETQYF

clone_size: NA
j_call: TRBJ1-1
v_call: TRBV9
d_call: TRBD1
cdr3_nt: TGTGCCAGCAGCGCATTACAGGGGGCGTTCACTGAAGCTTTCTTT
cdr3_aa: CASSALQGAFTEAFF

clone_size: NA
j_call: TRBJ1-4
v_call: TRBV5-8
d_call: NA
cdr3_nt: TGTGCCAGCAGCTGGGGCGACATACCCGAAAAACTGTTTTTT
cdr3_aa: CASSWGDIPEKLFF

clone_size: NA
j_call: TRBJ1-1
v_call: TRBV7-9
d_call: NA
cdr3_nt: TGTGCCAGCAATCGGAGGGTGATGAACACTGAAGCTTTCTTT
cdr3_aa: CASNRRVMNTEAFF

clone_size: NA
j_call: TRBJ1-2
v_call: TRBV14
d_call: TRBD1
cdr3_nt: TGTGCCAGCAGCCATGCGGCCGGGACAGGGGATGGCTACACCTTC
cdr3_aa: CASSHAAGTGDGYTF

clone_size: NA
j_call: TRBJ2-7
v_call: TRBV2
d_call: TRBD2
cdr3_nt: TGTGCCAGCAGTGAAGGGGGAGGGACCAACGAGCAGTACTTC
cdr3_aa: CASSEGGGTNEQYF

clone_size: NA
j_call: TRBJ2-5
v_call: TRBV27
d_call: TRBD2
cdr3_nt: TGTGCCAGCAGTAGGACTAGCGGGGGGGCCGGAAAGACCCAGTACTTC
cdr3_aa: CASSRTSGGAGKTQYF